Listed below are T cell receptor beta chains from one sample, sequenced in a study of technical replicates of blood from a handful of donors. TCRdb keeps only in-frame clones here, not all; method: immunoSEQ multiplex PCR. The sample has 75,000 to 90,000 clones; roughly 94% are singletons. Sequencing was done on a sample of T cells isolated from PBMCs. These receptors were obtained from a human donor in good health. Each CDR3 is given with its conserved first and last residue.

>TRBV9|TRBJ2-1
CASSARGQEYNEQFF
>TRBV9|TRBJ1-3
CASSVQGGSGNTIYF
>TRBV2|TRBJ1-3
CAIISRGSGNTIYF
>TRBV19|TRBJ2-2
CASKIADDTGELFF
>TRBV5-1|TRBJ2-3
CASREGLLSTDTQYF
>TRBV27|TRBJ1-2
CASRILGGAQGYTF
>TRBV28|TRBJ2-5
CASSFRDRGTAGETQYF
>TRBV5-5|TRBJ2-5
CASSLELAGVYETQYF
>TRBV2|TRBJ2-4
CASSEIQVRAKNIQYF
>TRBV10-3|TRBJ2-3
CAISEGGPFDTQYF
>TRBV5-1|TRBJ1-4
CASSRGGRMGATNEKLFF
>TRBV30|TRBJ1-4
CAWSVPFGRGEKLFF
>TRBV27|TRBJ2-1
CASSLAVLYNEQFF
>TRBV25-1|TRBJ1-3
CASSEWGQPSGNTIYF
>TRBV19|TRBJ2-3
CASSIFVAGADTQYF
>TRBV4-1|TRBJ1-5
CASSPRSDRNQPQHF
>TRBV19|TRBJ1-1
CASSTLDRGMNTEAFF
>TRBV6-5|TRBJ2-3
CASSYSISGVFDTQYF
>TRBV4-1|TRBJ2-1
CASSQDGGSYNEQFF
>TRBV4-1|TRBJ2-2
CASSQGPGFGELFF
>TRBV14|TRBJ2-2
CASSQYFTTGELFF
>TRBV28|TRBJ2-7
CASGNLAGRGEQYF
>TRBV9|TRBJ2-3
CASSVVAGDITDTQYF
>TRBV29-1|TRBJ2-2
CSVSGANTGELFF